This TCR beta chain was sequenced for a study of neoadjuvant anti-PD-1 for oral cavity cancer. TCRdb keeps only in-frame clones here, not all; method: immunoSEQ multiplex PCR. Of 9,400 or so clones in the sample, approximately 61% were seen once. Germline CDR1 reads SGHDT; CDR2 reads YYEEEE. V lost 3 bases to trimming and J lost 9 bases, with 7 bases between them. The CDR3 has 11 residues. This clone was seen a handful of times. What it binds is not known. Patients were newly diagnosed with stage II-IVA oral cavity squamous cell carcinoma without prior systemic or radiation treatment. Findings and limits, study-wide: Treg/Th17 ratio rose with pretreatment blood and fell with post-treatment tumor TCRbeta clonality. Greater tumor shrinkage accompanied bigger post-treatment sizes of preexisting clones.

The J gene is TRBJ2-1, the V gene TRBV5-6; D uncertain. This material consisted of tumor tissue, taken before nivolumab (anti-PD-1) treatment. This clonotype was sampled from a person aged 35-79 years with oral cavity squamous cell carcinoma. Here the CDR3 reads CASSYLAEQFF. In nucleotides, the CDR3 is TGTGCCAGCAGCTACCTCGCTGAGCAGTTCTTC.